These 24 T cell receptor beta chains were sequenced from one sample in a study of blood T cell repertoires in COVID-19. Data came from immunoSEQ multiplex PCR; TCRdb stores just in-frame clones and leaves some out. The sample includes approximately 260,000 clones, around 83% of them seen just once. The sample was peripheral blood. Source of these receptors: a young man with active or convalescent COVID-19.

The chain carries TRBV6-1 and TRBJ1-5; D remains ambiguous. The germline V gene encodes CDR1 MNHNS and CDR2 SASEGT. The V end was cut by 2 bases, the J end by 10 bases, with 18 bases between. The CDR3 consists of 15 residues. The CDR3 bases are TGTGCCAGCAGTGAACCCGCGATGGCAGGAGGACCCCAGCATTTT. This translates into CASSEPAMAGGPQHF.

This clone was seen only once. J is TRBJ1-1 and V is TRBV5-1; possibly TRBD1 for D (5 bases). CDR3 size: 16 residues. Between the trimmed V and J ends, which lost 0 bases and 3 bases, there was a span of 15 bases. The germline gives CDR1 SGHRS, CDR2 YFSETQ. CDR3 protein: CASSLGFQGRDTEAFF. The CDR3 DNA follows: TGCGCCAGCAGCTTGGGGTTTCAGGGTAGGGACACTGAAGCTTTCTTT.

The V gene is TRBV6-6, the J gene TRBJ1-6, with D unresolved. The CDR3 runs to 13 residues. V was clipped by 8 bases and J by 0 bases, with 5 bases between them. CDR1 and CDR2 from the germline V gene are MNHNY and SVGAGI (reference sequence). The CDR3 spells CASLYSYNSPLHF. CDR3 nucleotide sequence: TGTGCCAGCCTGTACTCCTATAATTCACCCCTCCACTTT.

This chain links TRBV7-9 with TRBJ2-2; D is possibly TRBD2 (5 bases). CDR3 size: 13 residues. V lost 2 bases and J lost 7, with 8 bases in between. CDR1 is SEHNR, CDR2 FQNEAQ, per germline (reference sequence). The CDR3: CASSLRGVGELFF. The CDR3 coding sequence is TGTGCCAGCAGCTTACGGGGTGTCGGGGAGCTGTTTTTT.

The CDR3 loop is CASSPPGQGLIRGTDTQYF. For the CDR3, the DNA is TGTGCCAGCAGTCCGCCGGGACAGGGTCTTATTAGGGGTACAGATACGCAGTATTTT. V and J are TRBV7-2 and TRBJ2-3; 9 bases map to TRBD1. The CDR3 length is 19 residues. Germline V gives CDR1 SGHTA, CDR2 FQGNSA. The V gene end was trimmed by 6 bases and the J gene end by 3 bases; junction bases not matched to a gene: 19.

The chain combines TRBV4-2 with TRBJ2-3, with unresolved D. V lost 0 bases and J 4 bases, leaving 11 bases between the germline ends. This CDR3 contains 15 residues. In germline, CDR1 is LGHNA, CDR2 YNFKEQ. The chain's CDR3 is CASSQDGEAADTQYF. Written as DNA, the CDR3 is TGTGCCAGCAGCCAAGATGGCGAGGCCGCAGATACGCAGTATTTT.

The rearrangement uses TRBV24-1 and TRBJ2-5, with D possibly matching TRBD2 (7 bases). The CDR3 is 15 residues long. The V end was cut by 3 bases, the J end by 0 bases, with 10 bases between. Per germline, CDR1 KGHDR and CDR2 SFDVKD. This CDR3 reads CATSDGGGHQETQYF. The DNA for the CDR3 is TGTGCCACCAGTGATGGGGGGGGGCACCAAGAGACCCAGTACTTC.

CDR3 amino acids: CASSETSGRNNEQFF. CDR3 sequence (DNA): TGTGCCAGCAGTGAAACTAGCGGGAGAAACAATGAGCAGTTCTTC. The chain combines TRBV25-1 with TRBJ2-1; 11 nucleotides line up with TRBD2. CDR3 length equals 15 residues. Germline CDR1 is MGHDK and CDR2 is SYGVNS. V lost 2 bases to trimming and J lost 5 bases; unmatched junction nucleotides: 2.

This chain links TRBV5-6 with TRBJ1-5; 7 bases map to TRBD1. The germline gives CDR1 SGHDT, CDR2 YYEEEE. The CDR3 contains 14 residues. V was pared by 4 bases and J by 4 bases, with 5 bases of the junction left unmatched. CDR3: CASSPRDRNQPQHF. CDR3 bases: TGTGCCAGCAGCCCCCGGGACAGAAATCAGCCCCAGCATTTT. Complete variable domain (other parts from reference TRBV5-6 and TRBJ1-5): DAGVTQSPTHLIKTRGQQVTLRCSPKSGHDTVSWYQQALGQGPQFIFQYYEEEERQRGNFPDRFSGHQFPNYSSELNVNALLLGDSALYLCASSPRDRNQPQHFGDGTRLSIL.

This chain uses TRBV14 with TRBJ1-3; the D gene is possibly TRBD1 (5 bases). The CDR3 contains 13 residues. Germline CDR1 and CDR2: SGHDN and FVKESK. V gave up 4 bases and J gave up 9 bases, with 13 bases separating them. CDR3 DNA: TGTGCCAGCAGCCCCAGGGTCTCGGGCACCATATATTTT. Translating gives CASSPRVSGTIYF.

On this clone itself: Other DNA sequences in the same sample also yield this CDR3. V usage is TRBV6-1 and J usage is TRBJ1-5; D is unclear. Trimming cost V 3 bases and J 4 bases, with 7 bases left between them. Germline-derived CDR1 and CDR2 are MNHNS and SASEGT. There are 13 residues in the CDR3. In nucleotides, the CDR3 is TGTGCCAGCAGTGAGAGAGAGAATCAGCCCCAGCATTTT. It specifies CASSERENQPQHF.

The rearrangement links TRBV6-1 to TRBJ2-7; no reliable D call. V lost 0 bases to trimming and J lost 6 bases, with 6 bases between them. The CDR3 runs to 12 residues. Per germline, CDR1 MNHNS and CDR2 SASEGT. The CDR3 DNA is TGTGCCAGCAGTGAAGCTAGATCCGAGCAGTACTTC. Its translation: CASSEARSEQYF.

V gene TRBV3-1 (or the pseudogene TRBV3-2) combines with J gene TRBJ1-3, with D tentatively TRBD1 (6 bases). Germline assignment: CDR1 LGHDT and CDR2 YNNKEL (reference sequence). This CDR3 region has 16 residues. Trimming left V 6 bases short and J 0 bases short, with 15 bases between. CDR3 protein: CASRPAARGSGNTIYF. Here the CDR3 DNA reads TGTGCCAGCAGACCTGCCGCCAGGGGCTCTGGAAACACCATATATTTT.

This clone has more than one count but fewer than ten. The V gene is TRBV30, the J gene TRBJ1-5; tentatively, D is TRBD1 (5 bases). Trimming removed 2 bases at V and 6 bases at J, with 5 bases between. The CDR3 is made up of 11 amino acids. The germline V gene has CDR1 GTSNPN and CDR2 SVGIG (reference sequence). The CDR3 is CAWSRGQPQHF. The CDR3 DNA sequence: TGTGCCTGGAGTAGGGGTCAGCCCCAGCATTTT.

V usage is TRBV25-1 and J usage is TRBJ1-1, with unresolved D. Germline V gives CDR1 MGHDK, CDR2 SYGVNS. CDR3 length equals 12 residues. V was clipped by 4 bases and J by 7 bases, with 10 bases between them. The CDR3 protein is CASSASGSEAFF. The CDR3 DNA follows: TGTGCCAGCAGTGCCTCAGGTAGTGAAGCTTTCTTT.

The chain carries TRBV7-2 and TRBJ2-3, with 8 positions matching TRBD2. There are 17 residues in the CDR3. Germline loops: CDR1 SGHTA, CDR2 FQGNSA. After removal of 1 base from V and 0 bases from J, the junction contained 6 bases not matched to a gene. CDR3 region: CASSLGVASGSTDTQYF. CDR3 coding DNA: TGTGCCAGCAGCTTAGGGGTTGCTAGCGGGAGCACAGATACGCAGTATTTT.

The chain uses TRBV10-2 and TRBJ1-1; D unresolved. Germline V lookup: CDR1 WSHSY, CDR2 SAAADI. This CDR3 is built from 12 residues. The V end lost 7 bases, the J end lost 1 base, and 7 bases lay between the germline ends. The CDR3 sequence is CASKEGNTEAFF. In DNA form, the CDR3 reads TGCGCCAGCAAGGAGGGGAACACTGAAGCTTTCTTT.

The V and J genes are TRBV10-2 and TRBJ2-1; TRBD2 matches at 9 bases. CDR1 is WSHSY, CDR2 SAAADI, per germline. The CDR3 has 12 residues. The trim removed 8 bases at V and 6 bases at J, leaving 2 bases unmatched. The CDR3 coding sequence is TGCGCCAGCTCTAGCGGGATCAATGAGCAGTTCTTC. Its protein product is CASSSGINEQFF.

The chain carries TRBV12-3 or TRBV12-4 and TRBJ2-7; D perhaps matches TRBD1 (6 bases). Trimming stripped 8 bases from V and 6 bases from J, with 17 bases between. This CDR3 is built from 13 residues. The CDR3 region has the DNA TGTGCCAGCGCCGCCACCAGGGGTGGCGAGCAGTACTTC. Encoded protein: CASAATRGGEQYF.

This clone occurred a few times. V gene TRBV7-9 combines with J gene TRBJ2-7, with D possibly TRBD1 on 5 matching bases. Germline V gives CDR1 SEHNR, CDR2 FQNEAQ (reference sequence). The CDR3 length is 16 residues. Trimming pared 0 bases from V and 2 bases from J, leaving 14 bases between. CDR3 in amino acids: CASSLAEDIFAYEQYF. The CDR3 bases are TGTGCCAGCAGCTTAGCCGAGGACATCTTCGCCTACGAGCAGTACTTC.

CDR3 amino acids: CASRVGTASPYF. For the CDR3, the DNA is TGTGCCAGCAGGGTTGGGACAGCCTCGCCTTACTTC. V and J are TRBV2 and TRBJ2-4; 7 bases match TRBD1. In germline, CDR1 is SNHLY, CDR2 FYNNEI. There are 12 residues in the CDR3. Unmatched junction bases numbered 12, after V lost 6 bases and J lost 16 bases.

The rearrangement uses TRBV24-1 and TRBJ2-3; a possible D gene is TRBD2 (5 bases). The CDR3 consists of 14 residues. Germline V CDR1 and CDR2: KGHDR, SFDVKD. The V gene lost 2 bases and the J gene lost 2 bases, with 7 bases spanning the gap. In DNA, the CDR3 is TGTGCCACCAGTGATTCGGACTTCACAGATACGCAGTATTTT. It specifies CATSDSDFTDTQYF.

This clone came up once. The V and J genes are TRBV28 and TRBJ1-6; D is uncertain. Germline-derived CDR1 and CDR2 are MDHEN and SYDVKM. Trimming left V 1 base short and J 8 bases short, with 9 bases between. This CDR3 region has 14 residues. The CDR3 here is CASSLSTLDSPLHF. For the CDR3, the DNA is TGTGCCAGCAGTTTATCCACTCTGGATTCACCCCTCCACTTT.

V gene TRBV18 combines with J gene TRBJ2-2; possibly TRBD2 for D (5 bases). The CDR3 is 14 amino acids. The ends were cut back, 2 bases at V and 4 bases at J, with 8 bases in the middle. Germline loops: CDR1 KGHSH, CDR2 LQKENI. The CDR3 DNA sequence: TGTGCCAGCTCACCATCAGAGGGCACCGGGGAGCTGTTTTTT. It encodes CASSPSEGTGELFF. The full variable domain, rest sourced from reference TRBV18 and TRBJ2-2, is NAGVMQNPRHLVRRRGQEARLRCSPMKGHSHVYWYRQLPEEGLKFMVYLQKENIIDESGMPKERFSAEFPKEGPSILRIQQVVRGDSAAYFCASSPSEGTGELFFGEGSRLTVL.